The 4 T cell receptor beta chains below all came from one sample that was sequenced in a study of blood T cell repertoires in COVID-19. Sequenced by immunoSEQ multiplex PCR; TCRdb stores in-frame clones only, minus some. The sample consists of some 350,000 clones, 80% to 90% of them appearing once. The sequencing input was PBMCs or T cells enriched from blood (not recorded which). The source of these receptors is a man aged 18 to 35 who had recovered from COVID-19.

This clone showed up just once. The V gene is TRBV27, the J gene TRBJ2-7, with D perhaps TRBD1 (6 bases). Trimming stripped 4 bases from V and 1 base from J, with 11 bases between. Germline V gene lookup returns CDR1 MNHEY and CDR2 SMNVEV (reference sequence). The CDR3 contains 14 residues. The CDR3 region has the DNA TGTGCCAGCAGTTATACAGGGTCTTCCTACGAGCAGTACTTC. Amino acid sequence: CASSYTGSSYEQYF.

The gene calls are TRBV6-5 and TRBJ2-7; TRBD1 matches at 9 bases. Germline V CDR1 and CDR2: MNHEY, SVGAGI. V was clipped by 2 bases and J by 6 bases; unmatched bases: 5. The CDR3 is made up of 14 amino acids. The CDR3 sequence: CASSYRDRVSEQYF. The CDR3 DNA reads TGTGCCAGCAGTTACCGGGACAGGGTCTCCGAGCAGTACTTC.

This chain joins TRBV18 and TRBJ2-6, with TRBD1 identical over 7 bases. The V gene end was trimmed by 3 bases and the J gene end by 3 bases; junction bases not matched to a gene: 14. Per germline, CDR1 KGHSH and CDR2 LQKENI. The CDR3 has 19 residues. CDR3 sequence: CASSPRDSVSWGGANVLTF. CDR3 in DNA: TGTGCCAGCTCACCCCGGGACAGCGTATCTTGGGGTGGGGCCAACGTCCTGACTTTC.

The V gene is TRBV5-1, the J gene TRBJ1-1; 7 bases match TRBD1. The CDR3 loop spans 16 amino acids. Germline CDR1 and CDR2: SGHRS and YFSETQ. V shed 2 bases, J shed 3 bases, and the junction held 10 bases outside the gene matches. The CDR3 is CASSLGGSSIYTEAFF. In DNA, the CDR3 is TGCGCCAGCAGCTTAGGGGGCTCGTCGATTTACACTGAAGCTTTCTTT.